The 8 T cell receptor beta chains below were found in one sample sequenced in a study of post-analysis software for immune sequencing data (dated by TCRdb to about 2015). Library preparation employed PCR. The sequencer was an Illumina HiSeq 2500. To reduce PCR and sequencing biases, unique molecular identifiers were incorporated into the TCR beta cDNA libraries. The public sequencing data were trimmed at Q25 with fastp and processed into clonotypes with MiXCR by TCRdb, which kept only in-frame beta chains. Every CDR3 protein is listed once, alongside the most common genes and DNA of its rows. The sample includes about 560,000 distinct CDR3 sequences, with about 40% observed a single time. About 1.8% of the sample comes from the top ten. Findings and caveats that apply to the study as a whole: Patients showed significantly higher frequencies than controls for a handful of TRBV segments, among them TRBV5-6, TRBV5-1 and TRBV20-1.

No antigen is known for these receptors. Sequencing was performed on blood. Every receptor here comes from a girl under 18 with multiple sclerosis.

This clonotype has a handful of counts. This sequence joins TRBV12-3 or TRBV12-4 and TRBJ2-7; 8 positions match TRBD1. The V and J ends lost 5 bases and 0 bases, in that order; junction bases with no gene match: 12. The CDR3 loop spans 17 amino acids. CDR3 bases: TGTGCCAGCAGTCGGTATCTCCCGGGACAGGCCTCCTACGAGCAGTACTTC. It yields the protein CASSRYLPGQASYEQYF.

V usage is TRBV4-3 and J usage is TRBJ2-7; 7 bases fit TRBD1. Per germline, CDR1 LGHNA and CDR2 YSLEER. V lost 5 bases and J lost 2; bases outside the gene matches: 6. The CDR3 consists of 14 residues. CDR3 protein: CASSARQGTYEQYF. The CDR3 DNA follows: TGCGCCAGCAGCGCCCGACAGGGAACCTACGAGCAGTACTTC.

This chain's CDR3 is CASSFVGDTQYF. CDR3 DNA sequence: TGTGCCAGCAGTTTTGTCGGGGATACGCAGTATTTT. The V call is TRBV12-3 or TRBV12-4, the J call TRBJ2-3, with no clear D. This CDR3 has 12 amino acids. The V and J ends lost 3 bases and 6 bases respectively, with 7 bases between them.

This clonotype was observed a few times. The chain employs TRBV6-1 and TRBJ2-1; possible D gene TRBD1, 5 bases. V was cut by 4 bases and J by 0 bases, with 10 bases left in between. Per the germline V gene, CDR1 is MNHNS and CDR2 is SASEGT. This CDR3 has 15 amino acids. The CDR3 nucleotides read TGTGCCAGCAGTGGTTACAGGTTCTCCTACAATGAGCAGTTCTTC. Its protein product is CASSGYRFSYNEQFF.

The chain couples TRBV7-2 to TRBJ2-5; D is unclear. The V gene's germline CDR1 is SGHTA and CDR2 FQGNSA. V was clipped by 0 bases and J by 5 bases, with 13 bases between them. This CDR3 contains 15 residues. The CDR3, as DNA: TGTGCCAGCAGCTTAGCGGTGTCGGCGCGGGAGACCCAGTACTTC. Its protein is CASSLAVSARETQYF.

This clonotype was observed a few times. CDR3: CASSAPLGQGSPDTQYF. The CDR3 DNA follows: TGTGCCAGCAGTGCTCCCCTGGGACAGGGGTCTCCAGATACGCAGTATTTT. The rearrangement links TRBV6-1 to TRBJ2-3; 10 nucleotides line up with TRBD1. The V and J ends lost 4 bases and 4 bases, in that order; junction bases with no gene match: 11. The CDR3 totals 17 residues. The germline V gene has CDR1 MNHNS and CDR2 SASEGT.

The CDR3: CASNLEKGSYQPQHF. For the CDR3, the DNA is TGTGCCAGCAATCTTGAGAAGGGGAGCTATCAGCCCCAGCATTTT. V gene TRBV7-8 combines with J gene TRBJ1-5; a weak D match, TRBD1 (5 bases). This CDR3 has 15 amino acids. The germline CDR1 and CDR2 sequences are SGHVS and FQNEAQ. V lost 7 bases and J 5 bases, leaving 18 bases between the germline ends.

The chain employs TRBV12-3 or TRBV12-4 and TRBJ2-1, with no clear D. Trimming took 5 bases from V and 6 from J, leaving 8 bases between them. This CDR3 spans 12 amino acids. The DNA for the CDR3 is TGTGCCAGCAGTCGTACGCGCAATGAGCAGTTCTTC. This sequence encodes CASSRTRNEQFF.